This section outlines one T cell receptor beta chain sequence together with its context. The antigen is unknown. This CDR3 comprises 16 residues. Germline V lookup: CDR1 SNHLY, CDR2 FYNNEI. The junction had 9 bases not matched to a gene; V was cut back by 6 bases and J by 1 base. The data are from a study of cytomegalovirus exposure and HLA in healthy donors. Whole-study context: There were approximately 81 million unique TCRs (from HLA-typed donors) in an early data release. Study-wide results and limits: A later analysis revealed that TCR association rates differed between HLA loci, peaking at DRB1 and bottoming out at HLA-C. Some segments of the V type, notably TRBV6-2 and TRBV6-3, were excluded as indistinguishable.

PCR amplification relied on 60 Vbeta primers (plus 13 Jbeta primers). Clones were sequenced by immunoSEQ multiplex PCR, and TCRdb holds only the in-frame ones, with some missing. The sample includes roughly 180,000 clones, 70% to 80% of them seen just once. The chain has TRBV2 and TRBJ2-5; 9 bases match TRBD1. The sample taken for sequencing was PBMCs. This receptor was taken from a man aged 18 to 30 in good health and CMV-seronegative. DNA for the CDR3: TGTGCCAGCAGCCGTGGGACAGGGCGTCCCCAAGAGACCCAGTACTTC. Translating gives CASSRGTGRPQETQYF.